The 7 T cell receptor beta chains in this list originate from one sample, sequenced in a study of OX40 agonist ivuxolimab in advanced cancers. Libraries were built with the immunoSEQ multiplex PCR assay. Imported from immuneACCESS, the table was reduced by TCRdb to in-frame sequences with V and J called. These copies leave out some clones; in studies compared against another copy, an unresolved V gene accounts for under half, and the cause of the remainder is not known. The sample yields over 50,000 clones; roughly 84% were counted once. The ten largest clones take up roughly 0.47% of the sample. The starting material was CD4+ or CD8+ T cells sorted from blood, obtained in a trial of the OX40 agonist ivuxolimab. All receptors derive from an adult with an advanced solid tumor such as melanoma, head and neck, liver or kidney cancer.

This chain links TRBV5-1 with TRBJ2-5, with TRBD2 matching 8 bases. CDR1 is SGHRS, CDR2 YFSETQ, per germline. V gave up 5 bases and J gave up 2 bases; unmatched junction bases: 5. CDR3 size: 14 residues. The CDR3 coding sequence is TGCGCCAGCAGGAGCGGGAGTAGTCAAGAGACCCAGTACTTC. Its protein is CASRSGSSQETQYF.

The genes are TRBV7-9 and TRBJ2-1; maybe TRBD2 (5 bases). Germline V CDR1 and CDR2: SEHNR, FQNEAQ (reference sequence). V was pared by 3 bases and J by 3 bases, with 12 bases between. The CDR3 is made up of 15 amino acids. The CDR3 loop reads CASSFPRGFYNEQFF. The CDR3 DNA sequence: TGTGCCAGCAGCTTCCCCCGCGGGTTCTACAATGAGCAGTTCTTC.

The rearrangement links TRBV28 to TRBJ2-1, with 7 bases identical to TRBD2. This CDR3 contains 16 residues. Unmatched junction bases numbered 5, after V lost 2 bases and J lost 1 base. Germline assignment: CDR1 MDHEN and CDR2 SYDVKM. The CDR3 reads CASSLRSSGSYNEQFF. In nucleotides, the CDR3 is TGTGCCAGCAGTTTACGATCTAGCGGTTCCTACAATGAGCAGTTCTTC.

This clone occurred once. A much larger clone differs from this one at a single base, so this may be a read error. The sample has other DNA sequences that encode this CDR3 too. The chain employs TRBV6-5 and TRBJ2-5; D gene uncertain. The CDR3 extends over 14 amino acids. Germline assignment: CDR1 MNHEY and CDR2 SVGAGI. The CDR3 here is CASSYSPPPETQYF. The CDR3 region has the DNA TGTGCTAGCAGTTACTCGCCTCCCCCAGAGACCCAGTACTTC.

The chain recombines TRBV27 with TRBJ2-1; either TRBD1 or TRBD2 may supply D (7 bases each). Germline V gene sequence: CDR1 MNHEY, CDR2 SMNVEV (reference sequence). V lost 3 bases to trimming and J lost 4 bases, with 19 bases between them. CDR3 length equals 17 residues. CDR3 residues: CASSFSNGGGQYNEQFF. The CDR3 bases are TGTGCCAGCAGTTTTTCTAACGGCGGGGGACAGTACAATGAGCAGTTCTTC.

In regard to this clone: Other DNA sequences in the sample encode the same CDR3. This chain connects TRBV7-2 to TRBJ2-3; unclear D gene. V shed 3 bases and J shed 0 bases, with 4 bases lying between them. The CDR3 runs 13 residues. Germline CDR1 reads SGHTA; CDR2 reads FQGNSA. CDR3 sequence (DNA): TGTGCCAGCAGCTTGGGGAGCACAGATACGCAGTATTTT. Protein product: CASSLGSTDTQYF.

CDR3 nucleotides: TGCGCCAGCAGCTTACAGGGGCATGGCTACACCTTC. Its translation is CASSLQGHGYTF. This rearrangement joins TRBV5-1 to TRBJ1-2; TRBD1 aligns across 7 bases. V shed 2 bases, J shed 6 bases, and the junction held 1 base outside the gene matches. Germline CDR1 SGHRS, CDR2 YFSETQ. This CDR3 spans 12 amino acids.